The next 4 T cell receptor beta chains were all read from a single sample in a study of quantifying T cell responses using KT2 cells. Overall study: TCR alpha and beta constant-region primers primed reverse transcription of RNA.

The cDNA 3' end received a ligated oligonucleotide with a UMI. The first PCR ran roughly 4 cycles with an equimolar RC1.1 and RC1.2 beta primer mix. One entry per CDR3 protein results from TCRdb running MiXCR on the UMI-ligation and nested PCR reads. Among about 50,000 distinct CDR3 sequences listed, under 14% were seen once. The sequencing input was PBMCs spiked with cells of the T cell clone KT2. These receptors all stem from a human donor.

This clonotype was observed many times. The chain is built from TRBV6-2 or TRBV6-3 and TRBJ1-5; 8 positions agree with TRBD1. The CDR3 spans 14 residues. The trim removed 5 bases at V and 7 bases at J, leaving 7 bases unmatched. Germline lookup yields CDR1 MNHEY and CDR2 SVGEGT. For the CDR3, the DNA is TGTGCCAGCAGTCCAGGGGGCGTACGGCAGCCCCAGCATTTT. The encoded protein is CASSPGGVRQPQHF.

The CDR3 nucleotides read TGCGCCAGCAGCCAAGGAACAGACCTCTACGGAAACACCATATATTTT. Translation: CASSQGTDLYGNTIYF. V and J are TRBV4-3 and TRBJ1-3; D ambiguous. CDR3 size: 16 residues. Germline V gives CDR1 LGHNA, CDR2 YSLEER. V dropped 1 base and J dropped 4 bases, with 14 bases sitting between them.

This clonotype was found many times. The rearrangement joins TRBV5-5 to TRBJ2-1; 12 bases are shared with TRBD2. CDR1 is SGHKS and CDR2 is YYEKEE in the germline V gene (reference sequence). The CDR3 runs to 15 residues. V was clipped by 4 bases and J by 3 bases; unmatched bases: 2. The CDR3 reads CASSRTSGNYNEQFF. CDR3 nucleotide sequence: TGTGCCAGCAGCCGGACTAGCGGGAACTACAATGAGCAGTTCTTC.

In this sample, this clonotype turned up once. The chain employs TRBV6-1 and TRBJ2-5, with D tentatively TRBD1 (5 bases). This CDR3 has 12 amino acids. Germline loops: CDR1 MNHNS, CDR2 SASEGT. V lost 6 bases, J lost 10 bases, and 15 bases lay in between. The CDR3 DNA is TGTGCCAGCAGCCCAGGGCCATACCACCAGTACTTC. The encoded protein is CASSPGPYHQYF.